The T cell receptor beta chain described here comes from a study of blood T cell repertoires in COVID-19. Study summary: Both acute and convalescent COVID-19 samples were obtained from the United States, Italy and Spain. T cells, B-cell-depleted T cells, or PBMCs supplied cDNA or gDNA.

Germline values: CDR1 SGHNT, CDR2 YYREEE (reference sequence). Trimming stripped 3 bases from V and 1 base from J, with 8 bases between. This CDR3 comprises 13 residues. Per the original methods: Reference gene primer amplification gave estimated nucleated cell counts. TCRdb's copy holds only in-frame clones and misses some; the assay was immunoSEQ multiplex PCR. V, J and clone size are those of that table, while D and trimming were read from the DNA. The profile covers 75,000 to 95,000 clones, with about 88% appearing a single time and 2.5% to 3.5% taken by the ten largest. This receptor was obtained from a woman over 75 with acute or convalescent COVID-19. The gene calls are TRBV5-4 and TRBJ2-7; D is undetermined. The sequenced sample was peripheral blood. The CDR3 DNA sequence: TGTGCCAGCAGCTCCCCAGTGTCCTACGAGCAGTACTTC. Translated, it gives CASSSPVSYEQYF. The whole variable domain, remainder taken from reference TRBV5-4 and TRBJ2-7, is ETGVTQSPTHLIKTRGQQVTLRCSSQSGHNTVSWYQQALGQGPQFIFQYYREEENGRGNFPPRFSGLQFPNYSSELNVNALELDDSALYLCASSSPVSYEQYFGPGTRLTVT.